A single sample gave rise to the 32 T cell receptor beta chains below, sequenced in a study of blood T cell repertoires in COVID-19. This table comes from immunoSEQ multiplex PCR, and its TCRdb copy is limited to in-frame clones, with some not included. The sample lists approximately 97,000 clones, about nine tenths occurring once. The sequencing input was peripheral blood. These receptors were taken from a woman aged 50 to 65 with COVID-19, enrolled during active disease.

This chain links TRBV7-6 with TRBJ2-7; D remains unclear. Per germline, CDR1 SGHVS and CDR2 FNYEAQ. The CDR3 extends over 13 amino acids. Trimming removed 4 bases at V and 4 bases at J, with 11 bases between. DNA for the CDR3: TGTGCCAGCAGCTACTCTGCGGAATACGAGCAGTACTTC. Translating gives CASSYSAEYEQYF.

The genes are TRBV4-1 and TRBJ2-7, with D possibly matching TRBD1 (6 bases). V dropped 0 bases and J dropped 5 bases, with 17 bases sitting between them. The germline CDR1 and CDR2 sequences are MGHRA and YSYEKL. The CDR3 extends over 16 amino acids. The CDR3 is CASSQDYAQGGNEQYV. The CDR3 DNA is TGCGCCAGCAGCCAAGATTACGCACAGGGCGGCAACGAGCAGTACGTC.

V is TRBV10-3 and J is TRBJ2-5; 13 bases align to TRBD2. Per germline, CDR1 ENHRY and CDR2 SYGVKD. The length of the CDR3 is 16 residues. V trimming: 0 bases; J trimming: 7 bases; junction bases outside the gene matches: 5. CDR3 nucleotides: TGTGCCATCAGTGAGTCCCGAGGACTAGCGGGGGCGACCCAGTACTTC. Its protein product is CAISESRGLAGATQYF.

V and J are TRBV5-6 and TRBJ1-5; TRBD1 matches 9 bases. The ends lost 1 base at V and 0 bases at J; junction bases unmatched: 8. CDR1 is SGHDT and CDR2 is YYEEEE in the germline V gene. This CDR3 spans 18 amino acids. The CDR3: CASSLMRQGVHSNQPQHF. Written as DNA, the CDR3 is TGTGCCAGCAGCTTGATGCGACAGGGGGTACATAGCAATCAGCCCCAGCATTTT.

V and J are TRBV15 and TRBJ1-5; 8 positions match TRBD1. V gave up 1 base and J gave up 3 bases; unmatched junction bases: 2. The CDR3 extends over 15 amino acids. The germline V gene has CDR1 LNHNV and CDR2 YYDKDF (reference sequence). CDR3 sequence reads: CATSRGQGNNQPQHF. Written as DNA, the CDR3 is TGTGCCACCAGCAGAGGACAGGGGAACAATCAGCCCCAGCATTTT.

CDR3 sequence (DNA): TGTGCCAGTAGACGAGCGACGGACAGGGTCGGTGGCTACACCTTC. This encodes CASRRATDRVGGYTF. The chain employs TRBV19 and TRBJ1-2, with TRBD1 identical over 8 bases. Trimming at V came to 6 bases and at J to 7 bases, leaving 13 bases not matched to a gene. The CDR3 is made up of 15 amino acids. Germline V gene data show CDR1 as LNHDA and CDR2 as SQIVND (reference sequence).

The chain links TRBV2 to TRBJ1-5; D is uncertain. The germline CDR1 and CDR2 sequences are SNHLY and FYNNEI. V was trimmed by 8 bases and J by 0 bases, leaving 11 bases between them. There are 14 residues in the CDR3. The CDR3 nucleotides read TGTGCCAGCGCGAGTCCGTTTAGCAATCAGCCCCAGCATTTT. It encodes CASASPFSNQPQHF.

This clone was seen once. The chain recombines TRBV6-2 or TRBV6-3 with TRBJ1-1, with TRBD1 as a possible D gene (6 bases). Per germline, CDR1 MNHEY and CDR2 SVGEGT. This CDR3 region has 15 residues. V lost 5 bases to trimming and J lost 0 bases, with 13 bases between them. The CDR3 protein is CASSPLRDMNTEAFF. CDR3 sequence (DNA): TGTGCCAGCAGTCCCCTTAGGGACATGAACACTGAAGCTTTCTTT.

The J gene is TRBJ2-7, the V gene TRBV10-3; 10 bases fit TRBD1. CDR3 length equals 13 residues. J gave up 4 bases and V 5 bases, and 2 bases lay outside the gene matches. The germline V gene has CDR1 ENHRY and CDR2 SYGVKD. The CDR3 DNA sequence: TGTGCCATCAGTAGGACAGGGGGTTACGAGCAGTACTTC. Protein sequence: CAISRTGGYEQYF.

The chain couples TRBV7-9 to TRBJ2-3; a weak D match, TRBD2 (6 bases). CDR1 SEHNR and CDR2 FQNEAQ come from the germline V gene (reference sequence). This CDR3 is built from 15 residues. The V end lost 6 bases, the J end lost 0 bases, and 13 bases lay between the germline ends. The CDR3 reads CASRTSVSSTDTQYF. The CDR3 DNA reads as TGTGCCAGCAGGACTAGTGTTTCTAGCACAGATACGCAGTATTTT.

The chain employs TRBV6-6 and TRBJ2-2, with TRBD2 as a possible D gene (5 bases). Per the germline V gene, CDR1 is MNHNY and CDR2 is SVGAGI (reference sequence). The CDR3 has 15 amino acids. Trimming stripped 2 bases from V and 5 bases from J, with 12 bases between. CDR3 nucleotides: TGTGCCAGCAGTTACGATGGACCGGGGACCGGGGAGCTGTTTTTT. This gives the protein CASSYDGPGTGELFF.

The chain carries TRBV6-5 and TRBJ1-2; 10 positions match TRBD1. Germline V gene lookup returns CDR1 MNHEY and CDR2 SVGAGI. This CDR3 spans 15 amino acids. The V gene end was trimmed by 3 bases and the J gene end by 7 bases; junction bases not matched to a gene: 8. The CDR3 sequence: CASSYKTGGVGGYTF. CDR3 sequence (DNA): TGTGCCAGCAGTTATAAGACAGGGGGCGTCGGTGGCTACACCTTC.

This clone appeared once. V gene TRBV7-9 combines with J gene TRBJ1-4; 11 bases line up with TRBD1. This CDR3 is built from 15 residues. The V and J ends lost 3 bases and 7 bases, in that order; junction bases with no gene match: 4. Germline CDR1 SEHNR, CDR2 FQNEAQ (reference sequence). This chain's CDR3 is CASSFGDRGVEKLFF. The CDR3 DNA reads TGTGCCAGCAGCTTTGGGGACAGGGGGGTTGAAAAACTGTTTTTT. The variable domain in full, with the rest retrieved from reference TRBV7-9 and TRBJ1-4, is DTGVSQNPRHKITKRGQNVTFRCDPISEHNRLYWYRQTLGQGPEFLTYFQNEAQLEKSRLLSDRFSAERPKGSFSTLEIQRTEQGDSAMYLCASSFGDRGVEKLFFGSGTQLSVL.

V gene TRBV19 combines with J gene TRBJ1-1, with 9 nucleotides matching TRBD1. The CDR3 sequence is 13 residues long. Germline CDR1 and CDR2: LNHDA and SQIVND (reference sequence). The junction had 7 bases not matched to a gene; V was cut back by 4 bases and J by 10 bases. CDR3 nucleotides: TGTGCCAGTAGTACCAGACAGGGGGTTGGAGCTTTCTTT. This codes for CASSTRQGVGAFF.

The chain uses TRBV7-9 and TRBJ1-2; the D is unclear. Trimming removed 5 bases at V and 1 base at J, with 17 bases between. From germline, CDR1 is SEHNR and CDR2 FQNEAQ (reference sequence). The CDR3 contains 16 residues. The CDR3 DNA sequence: TGTGCCAGCAGCCAAAAGAATCCGACATTTAACTATGGCTACACCTTC. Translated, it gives CASSQKNPTFNYGYTF. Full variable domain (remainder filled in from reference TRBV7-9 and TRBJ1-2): DTGVSQNPRHKITKRGQNVTFRCDPISEHNRLYWYRQTLGQGPEFLTYFQNEAQLEKSRLLSDRFSAERPKGSFSTLEIQRTEQGDSAMYLCASSQKNPTFNYGYTFGSGTRLTVV.

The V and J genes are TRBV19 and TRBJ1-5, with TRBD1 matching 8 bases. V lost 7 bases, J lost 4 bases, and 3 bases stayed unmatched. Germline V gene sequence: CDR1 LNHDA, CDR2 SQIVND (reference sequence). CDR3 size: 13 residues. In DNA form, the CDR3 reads TGTGCCAGTACCCGGGACAGGAATCAGCCCCAGCATTTT. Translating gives CASTRDRNQPQHF.

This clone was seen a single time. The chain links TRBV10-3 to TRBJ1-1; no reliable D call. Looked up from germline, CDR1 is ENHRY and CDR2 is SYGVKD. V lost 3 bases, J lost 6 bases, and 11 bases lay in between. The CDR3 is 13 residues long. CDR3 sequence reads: CAISDPRGSEAFF. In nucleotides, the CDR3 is TGTGCCATCAGTGATCCCCGAGGCTCTGAAGCTTTCTTT.

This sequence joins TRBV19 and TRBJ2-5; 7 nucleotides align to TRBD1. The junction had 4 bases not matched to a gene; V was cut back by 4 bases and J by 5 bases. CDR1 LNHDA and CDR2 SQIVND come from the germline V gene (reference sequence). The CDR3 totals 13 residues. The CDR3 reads CASSTGGEETQYF. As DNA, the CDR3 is TGTGCCAGTAGTACAGGGGGAGAGGAGACCCAGTACTTC.

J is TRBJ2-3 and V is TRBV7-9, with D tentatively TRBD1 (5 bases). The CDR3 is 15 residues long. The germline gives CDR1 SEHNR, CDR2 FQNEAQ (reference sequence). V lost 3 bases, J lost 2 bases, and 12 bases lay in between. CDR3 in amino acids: CASSFTGPLTDTQYF. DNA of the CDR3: TGTGCCAGCAGCTTTACAGGACCCCTCACAGATACGCAGTATTTT.

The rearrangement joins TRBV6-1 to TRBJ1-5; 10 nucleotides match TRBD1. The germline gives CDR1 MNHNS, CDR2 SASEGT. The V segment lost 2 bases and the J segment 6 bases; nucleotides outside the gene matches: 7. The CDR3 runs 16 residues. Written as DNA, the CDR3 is TGTGCCAGCAGTGAATTTGGGACAGGGGTGGGTCAGCCCCAGCATTTT. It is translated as CASSEFGTGVGQPQHF.

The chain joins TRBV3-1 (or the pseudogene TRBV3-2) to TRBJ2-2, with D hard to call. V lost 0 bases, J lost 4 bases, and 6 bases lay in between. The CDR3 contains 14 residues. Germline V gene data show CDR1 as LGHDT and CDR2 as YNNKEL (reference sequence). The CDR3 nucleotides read TGTGCCAGCAGCCAAGATGGCTCCACCGGGGAGCTGTTTTTT. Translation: CASSQDGSTGELFF.

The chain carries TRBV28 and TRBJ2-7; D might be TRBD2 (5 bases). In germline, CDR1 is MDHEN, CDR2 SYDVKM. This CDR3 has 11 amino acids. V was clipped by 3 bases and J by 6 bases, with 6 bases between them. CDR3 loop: CASSLGSEQYF. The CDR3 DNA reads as TGTGCCAGCAGTTTGGGGAGCGAGCAGTACTTC.

The CDR3 loop is CASSLWQGSGNTIYF. The DNA for the CDR3 is TGTGCCAGCAGTTTATGGCAGGGGTCTGGAAACACCATATATTTT. The chain uses TRBV28 and TRBJ1-3; D may be TRBD1 (6 bases). Germline lookup yields CDR1 MDHEN and CDR2 SYDVKM. V lost 0 bases and J lost 1, with 7 bases in between. The CDR3 extends over 15 amino acids.

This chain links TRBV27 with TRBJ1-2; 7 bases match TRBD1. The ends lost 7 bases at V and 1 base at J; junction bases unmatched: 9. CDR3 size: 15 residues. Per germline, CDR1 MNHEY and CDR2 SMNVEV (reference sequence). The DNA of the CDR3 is TGTGCCAGCACCCCCCGGGACAGCCTTAACTATGGCTACACCTTC. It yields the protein CASTPRDSLNYGYTF.

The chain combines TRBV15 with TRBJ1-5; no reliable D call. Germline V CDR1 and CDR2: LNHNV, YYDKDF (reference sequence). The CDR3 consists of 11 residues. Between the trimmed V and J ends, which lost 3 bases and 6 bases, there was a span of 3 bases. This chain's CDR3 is CATSSGQPQHF. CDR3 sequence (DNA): TGTGCCACCAGCAGCGGTCAGCCCCAGCATTTT.

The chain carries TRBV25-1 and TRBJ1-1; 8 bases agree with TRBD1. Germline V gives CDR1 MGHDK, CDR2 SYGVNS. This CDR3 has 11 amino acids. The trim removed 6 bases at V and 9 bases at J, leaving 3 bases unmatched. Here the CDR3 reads CASSRTGKAFF. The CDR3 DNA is TGTGCCAGCAGCCGGACAGGGAAAGCTTTCTTT.

This CDR3 reads CASSLGDRGGEQFF. Written as DNA, the CDR3 is TGTGCCAGCAGCTTGGGGGACAGGGGCGGGGAGCAGTTCTTC. The rearrangement uses TRBV5-8 and TRBJ2-1; TRBD1 aligns across 10 bases. The J segment lost 10 bases and the V segment lost 0 bases, leaving 4 bases of the junction unmatched. Germline V gene lookup returns CDR1 SGHTS and CDR2 YDEGEE. The CDR3 totals 14 residues.

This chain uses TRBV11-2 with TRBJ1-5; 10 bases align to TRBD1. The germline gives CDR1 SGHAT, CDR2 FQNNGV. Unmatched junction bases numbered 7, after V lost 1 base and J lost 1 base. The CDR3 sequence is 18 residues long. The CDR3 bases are TGTGCCAGCAGCTTAGGAGGGACAGGGGAGGGGAGCAATCAGCCCCAGCATTTT. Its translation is CASSLGGTGEGSNQPQHF.

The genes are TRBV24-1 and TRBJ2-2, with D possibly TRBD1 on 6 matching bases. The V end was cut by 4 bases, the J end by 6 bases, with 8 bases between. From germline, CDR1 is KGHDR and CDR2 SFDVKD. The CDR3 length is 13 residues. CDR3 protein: CATSETGPGELFF. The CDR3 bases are TGTGCCACCAGTGAGACAGGCCCCGGGGAGCTGTTTTTT.

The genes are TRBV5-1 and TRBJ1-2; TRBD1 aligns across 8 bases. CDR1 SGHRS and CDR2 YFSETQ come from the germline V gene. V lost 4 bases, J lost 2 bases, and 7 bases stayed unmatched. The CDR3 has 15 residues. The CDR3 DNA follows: TGCGCCAGCAGCCCCCGGACAGGGCTGAACTATGGCTACACCTTC. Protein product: CASSPRTGLNYGYTF. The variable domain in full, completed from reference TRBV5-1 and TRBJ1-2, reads KAGVTQTPRYLIKTRGQQVTLSCSPISGHRSVSWYQQTPGQGLQFLFEYFSETQRNKGNFPGRFSGRQFSNSRSEMNVSTLELGDSALYLCASSPRTGLNYGYTFGSGTRLTVV.

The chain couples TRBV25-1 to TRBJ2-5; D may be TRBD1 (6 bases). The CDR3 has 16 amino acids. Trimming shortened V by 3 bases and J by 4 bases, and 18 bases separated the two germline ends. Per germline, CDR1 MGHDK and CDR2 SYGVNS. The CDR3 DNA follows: TGTGCCAGCAGTGACGGGACATATGATCAGTCAGAGACCCAGTACTTC. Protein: CASSDGTYDQSETQYF. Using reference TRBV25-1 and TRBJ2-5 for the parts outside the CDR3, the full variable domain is EADIYQTPRYLVIGTGKKITLECSQTMGHDKMYWYQQDPGMELHLIHYSYGVNSTEKGDLSSESTVSRIRTEHFPLTLESARPSHTSQYLCASSDGTYDQSETQYFGPGTRLLVL.

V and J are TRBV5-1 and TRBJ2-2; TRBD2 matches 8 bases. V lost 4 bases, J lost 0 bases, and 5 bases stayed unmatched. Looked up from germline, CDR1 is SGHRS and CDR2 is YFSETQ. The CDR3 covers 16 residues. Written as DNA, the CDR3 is TGCGCCAGCAGCCCCCGGGGGGGTTCGAACACCGGGGAGCTGTTTTTT. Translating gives CASSPRGGSNTGELFF.